This TCR beta chain was observed in a study of OX40 agonist ivuxolimab in advanced cancers. Across the study: Enrolled patients in dose escalation had cancers that were hepatocellular carcinoma, melanoma, renal cell or head and neck cancer. Participants averaged roughly 57 years of age (range 23 to 79) and were about 85% male.

CDR1 is ENHRY, CDR2 SYGVKD, per germline. CDR3 length: 19 residues. Trimming removed 2 bases at V and 2 bases at J, with 24 bases between. Excluded were patients having autoimmune disease history or systemic immunosuppression. Sequencing was performed with immunoSEQ multiplex PCR; in TCRdb, only in-frame clones are kept and a portion is missing. The sample includes around 68,000 clones, about nine tenths of them seen just once. The rearrangement uses TRBV10-3 and TRBJ1-2, with D perhaps TRBD1 (5 bases). Sequenced here: CD4+ or CD8+ T cells sorted from blood, sampled in a trial of the OX40 agonist ivuxolimab. This sequence originates from an adult with an advanced solid tumor such as melanoma, head and neck, liver or kidney cancer. The CDR3 sequence is CAISEGMLLGTLINYGYTF. CDR3 nucleotide sequence: TGTGCCATCAGTGAGGGTATGTTATTGGGGACGCTGATAAACTATGGCTACACCTTC.